Reported below is one T cell receptor (beta chain). These data come from a study of blood T cell repertoires in COVID-19. Here immunoSEQ multiplex PCR was the method, and the copy in TCRdb shows in-frame clones only, minus some. Of 150,000 to 200,000 clones in the sample, over 70% were seen once. Across roughly 25 US areas, participants ranged in age from roughly 18 to 89 years. Cohort placement rested on clinical history that participants reported themselves. V was pared by 8 bases and J by 1 base, with 13 bases between. Germline V CDR1 and CDR2: ENHRY, SYGVKD. CDR3 length equals 14 residues. The sequence was obtained from a woman in her sixties who had recovered from COVID-19. This chain joins TRBV10-3 and TRBJ2-3, with D maybe TRBD1 (5 bases). Sequencing was performed on PBMCs or T cells enriched from blood (not recorded which). CDR3 amino acids: CAIGASMGTDTQYF. The CDR3 nucleotides read TGTGCCATCGGGGCCTCTATGGGCACAGATACGCAGTATTTT.